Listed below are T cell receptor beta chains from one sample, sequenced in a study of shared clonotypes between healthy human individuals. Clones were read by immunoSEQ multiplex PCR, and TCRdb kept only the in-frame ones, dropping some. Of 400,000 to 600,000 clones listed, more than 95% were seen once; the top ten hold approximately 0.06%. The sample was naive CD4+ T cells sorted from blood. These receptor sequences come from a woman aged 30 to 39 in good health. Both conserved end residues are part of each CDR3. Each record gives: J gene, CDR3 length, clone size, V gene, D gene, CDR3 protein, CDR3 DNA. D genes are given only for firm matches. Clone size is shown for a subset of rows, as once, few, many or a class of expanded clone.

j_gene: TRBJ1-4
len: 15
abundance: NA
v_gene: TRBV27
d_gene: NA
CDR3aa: CASSLSDPVYGKLFF
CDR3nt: TGTGCCAGCAGTTTATCAGACCCTGTGTATGGAAAACTGTTTTTT

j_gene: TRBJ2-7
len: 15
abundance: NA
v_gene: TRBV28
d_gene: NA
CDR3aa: CASSLGGRGSYEQYF
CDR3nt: TGTGCCAGCAGTTTGGGGGGGCGCGGGTCCTACGAGCAGTACTTC

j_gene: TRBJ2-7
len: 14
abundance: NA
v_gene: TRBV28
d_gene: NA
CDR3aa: CASSFRAPLYEQYF
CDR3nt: TGTGCCAGCAGTTTTCGGGCCCCGCTCTACGAGCAGTACTTC

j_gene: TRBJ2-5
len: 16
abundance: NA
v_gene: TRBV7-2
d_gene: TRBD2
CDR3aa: CASSLLLAGGLETQYF
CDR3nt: TGTGCCAGCAGCTTATTATTAGCGGGAGGTTTGGAGACCCAGTACTTC

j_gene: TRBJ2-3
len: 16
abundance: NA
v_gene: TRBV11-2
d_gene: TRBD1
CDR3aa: CASSFLRGTDTDTQYF
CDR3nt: TGTGCCAGCAGCTTTCTTAGGGGGACAGACACAGATACGCAGTATTTT

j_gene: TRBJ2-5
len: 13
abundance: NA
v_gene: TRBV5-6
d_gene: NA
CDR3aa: CASSSGQKETQYF
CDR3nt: TGTGCCAGCAGCTCCGGACAGAAAGAGACCCAGTACTTC

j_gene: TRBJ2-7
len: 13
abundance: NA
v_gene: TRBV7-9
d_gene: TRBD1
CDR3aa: CASSSTGFAEQYF
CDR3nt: TGTGCCAGCAGCTCGACAGGGTTCGCCGAGCAGTACTTC

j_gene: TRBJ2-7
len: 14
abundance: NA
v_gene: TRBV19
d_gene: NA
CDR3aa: CASSGSPFSYEQYF
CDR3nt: TGTGCCAGTAGTGGCAGTCCTTTCTCCTACGAGCAGTACTTC

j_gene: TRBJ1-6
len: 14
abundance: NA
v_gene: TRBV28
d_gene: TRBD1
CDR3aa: CASSLGQGRSPLHF
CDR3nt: TGTGCCAGCAGTTTAGGACAGGGGCGGTCACCCCTCCACTTT

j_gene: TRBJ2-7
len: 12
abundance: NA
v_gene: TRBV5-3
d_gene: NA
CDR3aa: CARSFLFHEQYF
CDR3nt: TGTGCCAGAAGCTTCCTCTTCCACGAGCAGTACTTC

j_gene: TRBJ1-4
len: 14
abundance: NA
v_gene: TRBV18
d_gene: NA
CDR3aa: CASSPSQVDEKLFF
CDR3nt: TGTGCCAGCTCACCGTCTCAGGTTGATGAAAAACTGTTTTTT

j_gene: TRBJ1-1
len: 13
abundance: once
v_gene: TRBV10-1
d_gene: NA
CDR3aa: CASSRTANTEAFF
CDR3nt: TGCGCCAGCTCTAGGACAGCCAACACTGAAGCTTTCTTT

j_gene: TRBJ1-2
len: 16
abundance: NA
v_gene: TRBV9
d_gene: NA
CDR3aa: CASSVAVAGGNYGYTF
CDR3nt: TGTGCCAGCAGCGTAGCTGTGGCGGGGGGGAACTATGGCTACACCTTC

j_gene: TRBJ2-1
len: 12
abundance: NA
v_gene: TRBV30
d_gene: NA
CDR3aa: CAWGREYNEQFF
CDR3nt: TGTGCCTGGGGACGAGAATACAATGAGCAGTTCTTC

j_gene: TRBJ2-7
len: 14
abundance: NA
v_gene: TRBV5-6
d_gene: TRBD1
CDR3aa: CASSWGDRVPEQYF
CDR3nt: TGTGCCAGCAGCTGGGGGGACAGGGTGCCCGAGCAGTACTTC

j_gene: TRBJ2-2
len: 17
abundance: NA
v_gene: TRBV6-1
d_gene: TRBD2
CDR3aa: CASSERPSGSPTGELFF
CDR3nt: TGTGCCAGCAGTGAACGGCCTAGCGGGAGCCCCACCGGGGAGCTGTTTTTT

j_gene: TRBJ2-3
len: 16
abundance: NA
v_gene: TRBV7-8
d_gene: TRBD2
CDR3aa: CASSLARLAGGKTQYF
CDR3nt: TGTGCCAGCAGCTTAGCTAGACTAGCGGGAGGGAAAACGCAGTATTTT